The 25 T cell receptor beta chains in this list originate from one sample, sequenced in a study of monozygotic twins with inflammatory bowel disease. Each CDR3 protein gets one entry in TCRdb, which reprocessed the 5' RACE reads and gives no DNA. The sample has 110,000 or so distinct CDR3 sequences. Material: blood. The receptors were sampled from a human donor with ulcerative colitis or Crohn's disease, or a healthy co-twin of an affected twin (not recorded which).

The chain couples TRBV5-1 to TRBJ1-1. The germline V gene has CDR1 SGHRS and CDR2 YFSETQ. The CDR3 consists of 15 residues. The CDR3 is CASGLRGGEDTEAFF. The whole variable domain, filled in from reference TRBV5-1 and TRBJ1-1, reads KAGVTQTPRYLIKTRGQQVTLSCSPISGHRSVSWYQQTPGQGLQFLFEYFSETQRNKGNFPGRFSGRQFSNSRSEMNVSTLELGDSALYLCASGLRGGEDTEAFFGQGTRLTVV.

CDR3 in amino acids: CASSVGQGDEQYF. The J gene is TRBJ2-7, the V gene TRBV7-3; without DNA, the TCRdb call of TRBD1 cannot be checked. Germline loops: CDR1 SGHTA, CDR2 FQGTGA. CDR3 length equals 13 residues.

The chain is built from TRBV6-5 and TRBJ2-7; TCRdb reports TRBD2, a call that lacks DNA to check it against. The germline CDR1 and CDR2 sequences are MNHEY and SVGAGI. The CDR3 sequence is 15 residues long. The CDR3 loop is CASSYSTLLNYEQYF.

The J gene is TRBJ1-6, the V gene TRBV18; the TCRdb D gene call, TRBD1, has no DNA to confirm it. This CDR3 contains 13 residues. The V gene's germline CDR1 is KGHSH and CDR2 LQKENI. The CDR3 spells CASSLGQNSPLHF. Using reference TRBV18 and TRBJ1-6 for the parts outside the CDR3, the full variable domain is NAGVMQNPRHLVRRRGQEARLRCSPMKGHSHVYWYRQLPEEGLKFMVYLQKENIIDESGMPKERFSAEFPKEGPSILRIQQVVRGDSAAYFCASSLGQNSPLHFGNGTRLTVT.

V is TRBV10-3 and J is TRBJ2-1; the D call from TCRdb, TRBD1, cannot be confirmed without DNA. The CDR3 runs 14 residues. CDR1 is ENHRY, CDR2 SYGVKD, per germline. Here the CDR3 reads CAISERTGVNEQFF.

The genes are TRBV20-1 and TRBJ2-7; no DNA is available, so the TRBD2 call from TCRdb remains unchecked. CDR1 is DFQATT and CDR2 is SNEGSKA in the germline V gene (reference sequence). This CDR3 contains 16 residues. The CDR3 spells CSARGGGRSSLYEQYF.

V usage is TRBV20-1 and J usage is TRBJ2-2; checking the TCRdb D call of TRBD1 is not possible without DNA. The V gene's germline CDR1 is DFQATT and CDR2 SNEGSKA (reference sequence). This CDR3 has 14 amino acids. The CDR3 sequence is CSAQTGTILGELFF.

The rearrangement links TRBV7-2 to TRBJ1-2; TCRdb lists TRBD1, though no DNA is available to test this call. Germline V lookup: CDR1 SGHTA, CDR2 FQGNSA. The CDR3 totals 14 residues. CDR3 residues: CASSRQGASYGYTF.

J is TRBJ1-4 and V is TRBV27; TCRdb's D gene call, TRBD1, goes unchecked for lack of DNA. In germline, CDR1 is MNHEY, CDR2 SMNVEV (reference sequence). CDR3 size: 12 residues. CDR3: CASSHDRVELFF.

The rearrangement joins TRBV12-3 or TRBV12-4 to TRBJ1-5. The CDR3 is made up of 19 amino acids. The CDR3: CASSRGIGRVGDSNQPQHF.

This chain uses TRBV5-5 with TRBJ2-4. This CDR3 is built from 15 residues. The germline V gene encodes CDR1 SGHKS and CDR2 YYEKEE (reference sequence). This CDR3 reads CASSPRGVSKNIQYF.

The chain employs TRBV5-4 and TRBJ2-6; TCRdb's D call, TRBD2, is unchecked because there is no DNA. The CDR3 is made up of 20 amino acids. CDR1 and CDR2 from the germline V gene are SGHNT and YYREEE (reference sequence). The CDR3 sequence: CASSSSLRQAADSGANVLTF.

The CDR3 here is CASSYAVDQPQHF. The chain joins TRBV6-5 to TRBJ1-5. Germline CDR1 reads MNHEY; CDR2 reads SVGAGI. This CDR3 has 13 amino acids.

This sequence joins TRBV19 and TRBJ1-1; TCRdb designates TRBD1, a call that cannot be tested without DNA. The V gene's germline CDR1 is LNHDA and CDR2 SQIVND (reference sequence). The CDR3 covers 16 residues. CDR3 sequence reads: CASSPYQASLNTEAFF.

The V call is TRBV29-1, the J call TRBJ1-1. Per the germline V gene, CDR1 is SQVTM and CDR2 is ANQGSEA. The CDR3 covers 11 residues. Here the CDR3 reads CSTQVNTEAFF.

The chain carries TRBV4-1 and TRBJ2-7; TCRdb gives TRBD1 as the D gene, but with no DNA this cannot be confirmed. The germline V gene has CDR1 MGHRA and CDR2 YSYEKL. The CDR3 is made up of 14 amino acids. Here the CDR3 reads CASSQEQGSYEQYF.

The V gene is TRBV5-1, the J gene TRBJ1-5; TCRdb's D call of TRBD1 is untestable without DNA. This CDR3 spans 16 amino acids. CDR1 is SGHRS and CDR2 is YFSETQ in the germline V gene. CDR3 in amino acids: CASSLVGGDSNQPQHF.

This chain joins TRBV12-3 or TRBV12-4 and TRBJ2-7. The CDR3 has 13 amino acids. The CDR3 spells CASSLVSSYEQYF.

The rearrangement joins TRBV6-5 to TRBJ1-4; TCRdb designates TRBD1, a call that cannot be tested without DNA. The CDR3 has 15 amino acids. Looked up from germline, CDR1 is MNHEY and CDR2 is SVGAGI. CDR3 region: CASSYGEGANEKLFF.

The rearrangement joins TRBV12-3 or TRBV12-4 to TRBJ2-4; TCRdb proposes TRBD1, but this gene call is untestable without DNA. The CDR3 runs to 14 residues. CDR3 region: CASVEGADKNIQYF.

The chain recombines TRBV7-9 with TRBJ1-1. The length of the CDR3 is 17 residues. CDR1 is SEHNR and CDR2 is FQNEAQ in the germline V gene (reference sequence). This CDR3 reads CASSVTVRELLNTEAFF.

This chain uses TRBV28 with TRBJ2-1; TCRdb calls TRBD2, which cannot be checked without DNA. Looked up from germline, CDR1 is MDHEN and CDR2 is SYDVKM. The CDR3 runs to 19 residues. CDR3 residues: CASSLLGLRDNLGEGEQFF.

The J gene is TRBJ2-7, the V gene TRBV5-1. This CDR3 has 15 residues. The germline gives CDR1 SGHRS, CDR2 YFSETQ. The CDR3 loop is CASSLAGVTSYEQYF.

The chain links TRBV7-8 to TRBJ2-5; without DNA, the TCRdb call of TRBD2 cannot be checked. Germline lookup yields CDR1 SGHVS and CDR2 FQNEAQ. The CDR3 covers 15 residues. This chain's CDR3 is CASSPGTSIGETQYF.

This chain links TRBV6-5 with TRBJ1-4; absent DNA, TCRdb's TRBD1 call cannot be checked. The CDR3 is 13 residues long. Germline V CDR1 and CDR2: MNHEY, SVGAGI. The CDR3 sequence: CASRGQGGEKLFF.